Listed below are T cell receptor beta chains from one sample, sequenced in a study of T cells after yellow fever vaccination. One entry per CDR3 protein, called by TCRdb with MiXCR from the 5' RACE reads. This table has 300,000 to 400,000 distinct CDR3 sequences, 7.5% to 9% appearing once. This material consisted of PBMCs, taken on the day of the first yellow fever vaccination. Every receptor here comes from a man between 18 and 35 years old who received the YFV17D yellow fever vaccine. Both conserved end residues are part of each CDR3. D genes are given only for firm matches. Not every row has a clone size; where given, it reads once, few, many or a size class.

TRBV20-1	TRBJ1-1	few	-	CSAISGRMNTEAFF	TGCAGTGCAATATCCGGCAGGATGAACACTGAAGCTTTCTTT
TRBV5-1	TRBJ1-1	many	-	CASSRSTGTLNTEAFF	TGCGCCAGCAGCCGCTCGACCGGGACACTAAACACTGAAGCTTTCTTT
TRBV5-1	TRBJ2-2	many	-	CASRREMVTGELFF	TGCGCCAGCAGGAGGGAGATGGTCACCGGGGAGCTGTTTTTT
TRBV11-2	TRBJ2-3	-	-	CASSLRAADADTQYF	TGTGCCAGCAGCTTAAGGGCCGCCGACGCAGATACGCAGTATTTT
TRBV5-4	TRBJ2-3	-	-	CASRFGDTQYF	TGTGCCAGCAGATTTGGCGATACGCAGTATTTT
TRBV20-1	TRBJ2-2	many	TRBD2	CSARKSGGSNTGELFF	TGCAGTGCTAGAAAGAGCGGGGGGTCGAACACCGGGGAGCTGTTTTTT
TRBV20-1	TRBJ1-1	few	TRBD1	CSARGGDRVRHRAEAFF	TGCAGTGCTAGAGGGGGGGACAGGGTGAGACATCGCGCTGAAGCTTTCTTT
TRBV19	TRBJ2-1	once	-	CASSIGTTGANEQFF	TGTGCCAGTAGTATCGGGACAACGGGGGCAAATGAGCAGTTCTTC
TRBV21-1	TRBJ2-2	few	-	CASSNDLGGGHANTGELFF	TGTGCCAGCAGCAACGACCTAGGCGGGGGGCACGCGAACACCGGGGAGCTGTTTTTT
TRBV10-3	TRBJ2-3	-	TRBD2	CAIRTGTSGGAATDTQYF	TGTGCCATCAGGACAGGGACTAGCGGGGGGGCCGCGACAGATACGCAGTATTTT
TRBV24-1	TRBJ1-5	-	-	CATGGTMAQPQHF	TGTGCCACCGGGGGGACAATGGCTCAGCCCCAGCATTTT
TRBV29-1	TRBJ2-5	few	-	CSVLRWQGPGGETQYF	TGCAGCGTCCTACGCTGGCAAGGCCCAGGCGGAGAGACCCAGTACTTC
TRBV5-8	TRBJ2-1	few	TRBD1	CASSLFQGASYNEQFF	TGTGCCAGCAGCTTGTTTCAGGGGGCCTCCTACAATGAGCAGTTCTTC
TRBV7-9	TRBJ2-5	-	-	CASSFLKTKQYF	TGTGCCAGCAGCTTCCTTAAGACGAAGCAGTACTTC
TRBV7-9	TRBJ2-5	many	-	CAIGGGQETQYF	TGTGCCATCGGGGGAGGCCAAGAGACCCAGTACTTC
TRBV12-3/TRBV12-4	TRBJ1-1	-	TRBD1	CASSTDRVAFF	TGTGCCAGCAGTACGGACAGGGTTGCTTTCTTT
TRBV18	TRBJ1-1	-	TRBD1	CASSPIEGANTEAFF	TGTGCCAGCTCACCGATCGAGGGGGCTAACACTGAAGCTTTCTTT
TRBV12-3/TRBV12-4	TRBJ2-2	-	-	CASSLRTVSGELFF	TGTGCCAGCAGCCTTCGGACAGTGAGCGGGGAGCTGTTTTTT
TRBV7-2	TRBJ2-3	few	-	CASRVTSTDTQYF	TGTGCCAGCAGGGTGACTAGCACAGATACGCAGTATTTT
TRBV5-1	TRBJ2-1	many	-	CASSFDGSPYNEQFF	TGCGCCAGCAGCTTTGACGGGTCCCCCTACAATGAGCAGTTCTTC
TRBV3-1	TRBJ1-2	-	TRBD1	CASSQRDRVDYGYTF	TGTGCCAGCAGCCAGAGGGACAGGGTGGACTATGGCTACACCTTC
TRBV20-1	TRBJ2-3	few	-	CSAIQAVPSTDTQYF	TGCAGTGCTATCCAAGCGGTTCCGAGCACAGATACGCAGTATTTT
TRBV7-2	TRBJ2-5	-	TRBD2	CASSEGTSREETQYF	TGTGCCAGCAGCGAAGGGACTAGCCGGGAGGAGACCCAGTACTTC